This TCR beta chain was sequenced in a study of T cells in Graves' hyperthyroidism and ophthalmopathy. In the study overall: Peripheral blood was secured at the point of initial diagnosis, before any treatment. Study-wide results and caveats: Most thyroid clonotypes with frequency above 0.001 were detected in blood.

This clonotype was counted at least ten times. What it binds is unknown. The V end was cut by 3 bases, the J end by 5 bases, with 19 bases between. The CDR3 runs to 15 residues. Germline V lookup: CDR1 DFQATT, CDR2 SNEGSKA (reference sequence). Together with thyroid ultrasound, orbital computed tomography, serum thyroxine and TRAb, clinical symptoms were used for diagnoses. Cells are PBMCs isolated from about 10 ml of fresh blood. Regions amplified from RNA transcripts were the TCR beta CDR3 regions. First-round RT-PCR of the TCR CDR3 relied on the HTBI primer set. TCRdb re-analysed the multiplex PCR reads in MiXCR, keeping a single row per CDR3 protein. The sample shows some 570,000 distinct CDR3 sequences, 11% to 15% of them seen only once.

The sequence derives from a woman in her late teens or twenties with Graves' ophthalmopathy. The chain links TRBV20-1 to TRBJ2-5; either TRBD1 or TRBD2 may fit D (5 bases each). Sequencing was performed on blood. The CDR3 DNA reads as TGCAGTGCTAGCGGGGACCGACGTAAGGTTGAGACCCAGTACTTC. This translates into CSASGDRRKVETQYF.